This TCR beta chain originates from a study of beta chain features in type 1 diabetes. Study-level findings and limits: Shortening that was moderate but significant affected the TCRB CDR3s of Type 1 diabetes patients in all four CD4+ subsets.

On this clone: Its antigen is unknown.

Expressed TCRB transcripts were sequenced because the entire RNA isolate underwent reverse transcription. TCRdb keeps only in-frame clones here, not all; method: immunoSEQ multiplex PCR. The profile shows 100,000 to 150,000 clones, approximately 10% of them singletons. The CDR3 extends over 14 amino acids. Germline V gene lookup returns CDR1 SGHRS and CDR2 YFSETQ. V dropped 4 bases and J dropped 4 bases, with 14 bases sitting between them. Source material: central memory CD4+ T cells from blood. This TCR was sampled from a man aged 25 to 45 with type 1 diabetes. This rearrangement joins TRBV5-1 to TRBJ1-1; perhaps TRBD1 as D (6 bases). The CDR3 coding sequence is TGCGCCAGCAGCCTAGACAGGTCGGTCACTGAAGCTTTCTTT. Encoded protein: CASSLDRSVTEAFF.